These 11 T cell receptor beta chains came from one sample sequenced in a study of T cell clonality in common variable immunodeficiency. The data were produced by immunoSEQ multiplex PCR, yet TCRdb's version contains in-frame clones alone and is incomplete. The profile covers some 45,000 clones, none occurring a single time. The sequencing input was peripheral blood mononuclear cells. Receptor source: a person aged 18 to 69 in good health.

This clone was detected many times. The CDR3 end lies 3 residues beyond the end of the read and is filled in from the germline J gene. The chain has TRBV30 and TRBJ2-1; D possibly corresponds to TRBD2 (5 bases). The CDR3 consists of 15 residues. Germline CDR1 GTSNPN, CDR2 SVGIG (reference sequence). Between the trimmed V and J ends, which lost 5 bases and 9 bases, there was a span of 23 bases. The covered CDR3 bases are TGTGCCTGGGAAGGGCCCGGCACTCGTGAGGGTGAG. It specifies CAWEGPGTREGE. The CDR3 in its entirety is CAWEGPGTREGEQFF.

Ten or more counts support this clone. Sequencing ends 3 residues short of the CDR3 end; the germline J gene provides the rest. The J gene is TRBJ1-2, the V gene TRBV18; maybe TRBD1 (5 bases). The CDR3 covers 12 residues. V lost 3 bases, J lost 5 bases, and 7 bases lay in between. The germline V gene encodes CDR1 KGHSH and CDR2 LQKENI. CDR3 amino acids: CASSPGLYGYTF. The sequenced part of the CDR3 DNA is TGTGCCAGCTCACCGGGACTTTATGGC.

The table lists this clone with many counts. The CDR3 extends 3 residues past the end of the read, so its final part is completed from the germline J gene. At the DNA level, this CDR3 is encoded by other sequences in the same sample as well. The genes are TRBV19 and TRBJ1-1; D may be TRBD1 (5 bases). This CDR3 has 13 residues. Trimming took off 3 bases at V and 4 bases at J, with 9 bases between the two ends. Germline V gives CDR1 LNHDA, CDR2 SQIVND (reference sequence). CDR3 protein: CASSIRQGTEAFF. The part of the CDR3 DNA that was read is TGTGCCAGTAGTATCCGGCAGGGCACTGAA.

This clone has ten or more counts. Read coverage stops 3 residues before the CDR3 terminus; the germline J gene supplies the remainder. The rearrangement joins TRBV20-1 to TRBJ1-6, with TRBD1 matching 10 bases. The V gene end was trimmed by 3 bases and the J gene end by 5 bases; junction bases not matched to a gene: 7. CDR3 size: 16 residues. The V gene's germline CDR1 is DFQATT and CDR2 SNEGSKA (reference sequence). The DNA read from the CDR3 is TGCAGTGCTAGGCCGGGACAGGGGCCGAATAATTCACCC. Protein product: CSARPGQGPNNSP. Given in full, the CDR3 is CSARPGQGPNNSPLHF.

This clone appeared many times. The read is 3 residues too short to cover the CDR3 end, so that end is filled in from the germline J gene. The V and J genes are TRBV20-1 and TRBJ2-7, with D perhaps matching TRBD1 or TRBD2 (5 bases each). Looked up from germline, CDR1 is DFQATT and CDR2 is SNEGSKA (reference sequence). With 7 bases removed from V and 4 bases from J, the gap between germline ends came to 14 bases. CDR3 length: 12 amino acids. Partial CDR3 DNA: TGCAGTGGAGGGGAGCCTCCTTACGAG. Translated, it gives CSGGEPPYE. The whole CDR3 sequence is CSGGEPPYEQYF.

About this clone: The CDR3 end lies 3 residues beyond the end of the read and is filled in from the germline J gene. This rearrangement joins TRBV6-2 or TRBV6-3 to TRBJ1-1, with D unclear. Between the trimmed V and J ends, which lost 10 bases and 7 bases, there was a span of 19 bases. The CDR3 consists of 13 residues. CDR1 and CDR2 (germline): MNHEY, SVGEGT. The CDR3 sequence: CATDRPVHSEAFF. Partial CDR3 DNA: TGTGCCACCGATCGTCCCGTCCACAGTGAA.

Ten or more counts support this clone. CDR3: CASSLEGSGANVLTF. The sequenced part of the CDR3 DNA is TGTGCCAGCAGCTTGGAGGGCTCTGGGGCCAACGTC. V usage is TRBV5-4 and J usage is TRBJ2-6; no clear D gene. The CDR3 end lies 3 residues beyond the end of the read and is filled in from the germline J gene. Germline V gene lookup returns CDR1 SGHNT and CDR2 YYREEE (reference sequence). The CDR3 is 15 amino acids. V was clipped by 0 bases and J by 0 bases, with 4 bases between them.

This clone was recorded at least ten times. CDR3 residues: CASSLGLAGNEQFF. Partial CDR3 DNA: TGTGCCAGCAGCTTGGGACTAGCGGGGAATGAG. The rearrangement uses TRBV7-9 and TRBJ2-1, with 13 bases fitting TRBD2. Sequencing ends 3 residues short of the CDR3 end; the germline J gene provides the rest. Germline trimming cut 3 bases from V and 7 bases from J; bases unmatched to any gene: 0. Germline CDR1 is SEHNR and CDR2 is FQNEAQ (reference sequence). This CDR3 contains 14 residues.

This clone occurred many times. The read falls 3 residues short of the CDR3 end, and the missing part is taken from the germline J gene. The genes are TRBV2 and TRBJ2-3, with a weak D call TRBD2 (7 bases). Germline CDR1 is SNHLY and CDR2 is FYNNEI. The CDR3 is 16 amino acids. V shed 1 base and J shed 4 bases, with 15 bases lying between them. CDR3 loop: CASSEGDGGRPDTQYF. The part of the CDR3 DNA that was read is TGTGCCAGCAGTGAAGGGGACGGGGGGCGCCCAGATACG.

In this sample, this clone turned up many times. The read ends 3 residues before the CDR3 terminus; that terminus is restored from the germline J gene. This same CDR3 is encoded by further DNA sequences in the sample. V and J are TRBV20-1 and TRBJ1-2; TRBD1 might be the D (6 bases). Germline CDR1 reads DFQATT; CDR2 reads SNEGSKA (reference sequence). The V end lost 1 base, the J end lost 7 bases, and 10 bases lay between the germline ends. This CDR3 region has 12 residues. CDR3 sequence: CSARGGGGGYTF. The DNA read from the CDR3 is TGCAGTGCTAGAGGTGGAGGGGGTGGC.

This clone was recorded at least ten times. Read sequence stops 3 residues before the CDR3 end, and the germline J gene provides the missing end. The J gene is TRBJ2-7, the V gene TRBV7-6, with 7 bases aligning to TRBD1. The CDR3 length is 16 residues. Unmatched junction bases numbered 13, after V lost 5 bases and J lost 3 bases. Germline assignment: CDR1 SGHVS and CDR2 FNYEAQ. The part of the CDR3 DNA that was read is TGTGCCAGCAGCCCCGAATCGGGGACAGCCTACTACGAG. It specifies CASSPESGTAYYE. In full, the CDR3 is CASSPESGTAYYEQYF. The variable domain in full, with the rest retrieved from reference TRBV7-6 and TRBJ2-7, is GAGVSQSPRYKVTKRGQDVALRCDPISGHVSLYWYRQALGQGPEFLTYFNYEAQQDKSGLPNDRFSAERPEGSISTLTIQRTEQRDSAMYRCASSPESGTAYYEQYFGPGTRLTVT.